Below are 32 T cell receptor beta chains sequenced from a single sample in a study of beta chain features in type 1 diabetes. Findings and limits, study-wide: Shortening of TCRB CDR3s, moderate but significant, appeared in all four CD4+ subsets of Type 1 diabetes patients.

These TCRs are of unknown antigen specificity. The isolated RNA, all of it, was reverse transcribed, so expressed TCRB transcripts were what got sequenced. Produced via immunoSEQ multiplex PCR; TCRdb's table is partial and in-frame only. Among over 300,000 clones listed, 9.3% were seen once. What was sequenced was central memory CD4+ T cells from blood. These receptors originate from a man younger than 45 with type 1 diabetes.

V gene TRBV7-2 combines with J gene TRBJ2-1, with TRBD2 matching 7 bases. The CDR3 is 14 amino acids. The ends lost 5 bases at V and 5 bases at J; junction bases unmatched: 6. Germline V gene data show CDR1 as SGHTA and CDR2 as FQGNSA. In nucleotides, the CDR3 is TGTGCCAGCAGCCAAGCGGGGATGCACAATGAGCAGTTCTTC. This sequence encodes CASSQAGMHNEQFF.

Only one count was recorded for this clone. The chain links TRBV5-1 to TRBJ2-5, with 10 bases identical to TRBD1. Germline V gene data show CDR1 as SGHRS and CDR2 as YFSETQ. The CDR3 covers 15 residues. With V trimmed by 6 bases and J by 5 bases, 10 bases remained unmatched. The CDR3 here is CASNAGTGEGETQYF. The DNA for the CDR3 is TGCGCCAGCAATGCCGGGACAGGGGAGGGGGAGACCCAGTACTTC.

This clone turned up a few times. The chain joins TRBV4-3 to TRBJ2-1, with 9 positions matching TRBD1. Germline CDR1 reads LGHNA; CDR2 reads YSLEER. The CDR3 consists of 17 residues. J lost 4 bases, V lost 2 bases, and 9 bases had no gene match. The CDR3 sequence is CASSQQANRGRYNEQFF. The CDR3 region has the DNA TGCGCCAGCAGCCAACAAGCCAACAGGGGGCGTTACAATGAGCAGTTCTTC.

This clone appeared a few times. This chain joins TRBV5-1 and TRBJ1-1; D gene ambiguous. V lost 0 bases, J lost 4 bases, and 10 bases lay in between. CDR3 length equals 14 residues. Germline V gene lookup returns CDR1 SGHRS and CDR2 YFSETQ. The CDR3 spells CASSLDLGRTEAFF. The CDR3 region has the DNA TGCGCCAGCAGCTTGGATTTGGGTCGCACTGAAGCTTTCTTT. The variable domain in full, completed from reference TRBV5-1 and TRBJ1-1, reads KAGVTQTPRYLIKTRGQQVTLSCSPISGHRSVSWYQQTPGQGLQFLFEYFSETQRNKGNFPGRFSGRQFSNSRSEMNVSTLELGDSALYLCASSLDLGRTEAFFGQGTRLTVV.

This chain links TRBV28 with TRBJ1-5; 7 bases match TRBD1. Germline CDR1 is MDHEN and CDR2 is SYDVKM. The V segment lost 5 bases and the J segment 3 bases; nucleotides outside the gene matches: 4. CDR3 size: 14 residues. DNA for the CDR3: TGTGCCAGCAGTAACGACAGGGTCAATCAGCCCCAGCATTTT. This encodes CASSNDRVNQPQHF.

Concerning this clone: Other nucleotide sequences in the sample specify the same CDR3. The chain carries TRBV20-1 and TRBJ2-3, with D unclear. Germline V CDR1 and CDR2: DFQATT, SNEGSKA (reference sequence). The ends were cut back, 5 bases at V and 2 bases at J, with 5 bases in the middle. This CDR3 region has 11 residues. The CDR3, as DNA: TGCAGTGCTCCCCTCACAGATACGCAGTATTTT. Protein product: CSAPLTDTQYF.

This clone was seen a few times. One end of the junction does not line up with germline, which may come from a read error. The V and J genes are TRBV11-2 and TRBJ2-3; no firm D call. Germline V gene data show CDR1 as SGHAT and CDR2 as FQNNGV. This CDR3 region has 14 residues. The CDR3 loop is CASRLEPSTDTQYF. The CDR3 region has the DNA TGTGCCAGCCGCTTAGAACCTAGCACAGATACGCAGTATTTT.

This clone was counted ten times or more. The V and J genes are TRBV5-5 and TRBJ2-1, with D hard to call. The V gene's germline CDR1 is SGHKS and CDR2 YYEKEE (reference sequence). V gave up 4 bases and J gave up 0 bases, with 11 bases separating them. The CDR3 sequence is 15 residues long. The CDR3: CASSPQYNSYNEQFF. In DNA form, the CDR3 reads TGTGCCAGCAGCCCACAGTATAACTCCTACAATGAGCAGTTCTTC.

This clone was counted a few times. The CDR3 DNA reads TGTGCCAGCAAGTCCGGCACCAGCGGGGGACGGCAAGAGACCCAGTACTTC. Translating it yields CASKSGTSGGRQETQYF. The rearrangement joins TRBV9 to TRBJ2-5; 8 nucleotides match TRBD2. The CDR3 is 17 residues long. The germline V gene encodes CDR1 SGDLS and CDR2 YYNGEE. V lost 6 bases and J lost 2; bases outside the gene matches: 15.

The rearrangement links TRBV30 to TRBJ1-2; 8 bases match TRBD1. Germline CDR1 is GTSNPN and CDR2 is SVGIG (reference sequence). The CDR3 covers 13 residues. V lost 3 bases and J lost 6; bases outside the gene matches: 6. Written as DNA, the CDR3 is TGTGCCTGGAGCCAGCGGACAGGGAATGGCTACACCTTC. This encodes CAWSQRTGNGYTF.

This sequence joins TRBV15 and TRBJ2-2; perhaps TRBD1 as D (5 bases). Germline V CDR1 and CDR2: LNHNV, YYDKDF (reference sequence). CDR3 length: 13 residues. Trimming cost V 5 bases and J 7 bases, with 11 bases left between them. CDR3 in amino acids: CATSPPRVGELFF. CDR3 nucleotide sequence: TGTGCCACCAGCCCCCCCAGGGTCGGGGAGCTGTTTTTT.

The chain couples TRBV5-1 to TRBJ1-6, with a tentative D call TRBD1 (5 bases). CDR3 length: 16 amino acids. The germline V and J ends were trimmed by 4 bases and 5 bases, with 16 bases remaining between them. CDR1 is SGHRS, CDR2 YFSETQ, per germline. Here the CDR3 reads CASSPEGVDHNSPLHF. In DNA form, the CDR3 reads TGCGCCAGCAGCCCGGAAGGGGTAGACCATAATTCACCCCTCCACTTT.

Only a few counts were recorded for this clone. The chain has TRBV6-5 and TRBJ1-5, with unresolved D. This CDR3 has 15 amino acids. Germline lookup yields CDR1 MNHEY and CDR2 SVGAGI. Trimming took 2 bases from V and 2 from J, leaving 10 bases between them. CDR3 protein: CASSYGRRGNQPQHF. The CDR3, as DNA: TGTGCCAGCAGTTACGGAAGGAGAGGCAATCAGCCCCAGCATTTT.

This rearrangement joins TRBV19 to TRBJ1-4; 7 positions match TRBD1. The CDR3 runs 12 residues. With V trimmed by 4 bases and J by 15 bases, 8 bases remained unmatched. Germline CDR1 and CDR2: LNHDA and SQIVND (reference sequence). The CDR3 reads CASSRGQSRVFF. The DNA of the CDR3 is TGTGCCAGTAGTAGGGGACAGTCTAGAGTGTTTTTT.

This clone was detected only a few times. The J gene is TRBJ1-3, the V gene TRBV5-1; 7 bases agree with TRBD1. The CDR3 is 12 amino acids. With V trimmed by 3 bases and J by 8 bases, 2 bases remained unmatched. Germline CDR1 is SGHRS and CDR2 is YFSETQ. The DNA for the CDR3 is TGCGCCAGCAGCTACCAGGGGGACACCATATATTTT. Translating it yields CASSYQGDTIYF.

This clone was observed a handful of times. The chain uses TRBV13 and TRBJ1-2; D unresolved. The V gene lost 0 bases and the J gene lost 8 bases, with 13 bases spanning the gap. CDR1 is PRHDT, CDR2 FYEKMQ, per germline (reference sequence). This CDR3 spans 14 amino acids. The chain's CDR3 is CASSLGLRYEGYTF. CDR3 DNA: TGTGCCAGCAGCTTAGGCCTTCGGTACGAGGGCTACACCTTC.

The chain recombines TRBV6-5 with TRBJ2-3, with 11 bases identical to TRBD1. The CDR3 is 15 residues long. CDR1 and CDR2 (germline): MNHEY, SVGAGI. V dropped 7 bases and J dropped 4; count of bases not matched to a gene: 7. Here the CDR3 DNA reads TGTGCCAGCATCCCGGACAGGGGGCGCCCAGATACGCAGTATTTT. This codes for CASIPDRGRPDTQYF.

This clone was recorded many times. The rearrangement uses TRBV25-1 and TRBJ2-1; the D gene is possibly TRBD1 (7 bases). V lost 3 bases, J lost 10 bases, and 16 bases lay in between. CDR1 is MGHDK, CDR2 SYGVNS, per germline. This CDR3 is 14 amino acids long. The CDR3 nucleotides read TGTGCCAGCAGTGACAGGGGGGCCGGATGGGAGCAGTTCTTC. Its protein product is CASSDRGAGWEQFF.

The chain employs TRBV6-5 and TRBJ2-3; D ambiguous. Trimming pared 6 bases from V and 6 bases from J, leaving 10 bases between. CDR1 MNHEY and CDR2 SVGAGI come from the germline V gene. CDR3 length equals 12 residues. The CDR3 protein is CASSAKSDTQYF. In DNA, the CDR3 is TGTGCCAGCAGCGCCAAGTCCGATACGCAGTATTTT.

This clone has just a few counts. Other DNA sequences of this sample code for an identical CDR3. The chain carries TRBV27 and TRBJ1-5; TRBD1 is a possible D gene (6 bases). There are 13 residues in the CDR3. Trimming pared 2 bases from V and 4 bases from J, leaving 6 bases between. The germline V gene encodes CDR1 MNHEY and CDR2 SMNVEV (reference sequence). In DNA form, the CDR3 reads TGTGCCAGCAGTTTACAGGGGAATCAGCCCCAGCATTTT. Amino acid sequence: CASSLQGNQPQHF.

The chain couples TRBV6-4 to TRBJ2-5; D remains unclear. The CDR3 length is 12 residues. Per the germline V gene, CDR1 is MRHNA and CDR2 is SNTAGT. V was clipped by 4 bases and J by 7 bases, with 10 bases between them. CDR3 in amino acids: CASSARLRTQYF. For the CDR3, the DNA is TGTGCCAGCAGTGCCCGTCTCCGGACCCAGTACTTC.

This clone was counted a few times. The chain carries TRBV28 and TRBJ1-5; no firm D call. CDR1 is MDHEN and CDR2 is SYDVKM in the germline V gene. The CDR3 spans 13 residues. V lost 2 bases and J lost 3, with 5 bases in between. CDR3 sequence: CASSLPANQPQHF. Written as DNA, the CDR3 is TGTGCCAGCAGTTTACCGGCCAATCAGCCCCAGCATTTT.

This clone turned up a few times. The rearrangement joins TRBV28 to TRBJ1-6, with D hard to call. Trimming left V 1 base short and J 7 bases short, with 8 bases between. The CDR3 contains 14 residues. Germline-derived CDR1 and CDR2 are MDHEN and SYDVKM. In nucleotides, the CDR3 is TGTGCCAGCAGTTTATCCCAGGACAATTCACCCCTCCACTTT. Its protein is CASSLSQDNSPLHF. Supplemented by reference TRBV28 and TRBJ1-6, the full variable domain reads DVKVTQSSRYLVKRTGEKVFLECVQDMDHENMFWYRQDPGLGLRLIYFSYDVKMKEKGDIPEGYSVSREKKERFSLILESASTNQTSMYLCASSLSQDNSPLHFGNGTRLTVT.

This clone has at least ten counts. The chain couples TRBV28 to TRBJ2-2; TRBD1 agrees at 8 bases. Germline-derived CDR1 and CDR2 are MDHEN and SYDVKM. The CDR3 has 15 amino acids. V was pared by 9 bases and J by 4 bases, with 10 bases of the junction left unmatched. The CDR3 DNA sequence: TGTGCCAGTGCGTACTCAGGGGGCACCACCGGGGAGCTGTTTTTT. This codes for CASAYSGGTTGELFF.

As to this clone: The same CDR3 is also encoded by other DNA sequences in this sample. V gene TRBV11-2 combines with J gene TRBJ2-7; 7 nucleotides align to TRBD1. The CDR3 spans 13 residues. Trimming at V came to 5 bases and at J to 3 bases, leaving 4 bases not matched to a gene. CDR1 is SGHAT and CDR2 is FQNNGV in the germline V gene. The CDR3 protein is CASSRDRDYEQYF. The CDR3 DNA sequence: TGTGCCAGCAGCCGGGACAGAGACTACGAGCAGTACTTC.

The rearrangement uses TRBV7-9 and TRBJ1-1; D remains ambiguous. Germline V gene data show CDR1 as SEHNR and CDR2 as FQNEAQ (reference sequence). This CDR3 contains 12 residues. The ends were cut back, 5 bases at V and 6 bases at J, with 10 bases in the middle. The CDR3 DNA sequence: TGTGCCAGCAGCCCGAGGGAAGCTGAAGCTTTCTTT. Amino acids: CASSPREAEAFF. Looking up the rest from reference TRBV7-9 and TRBJ1-1 gives the full variable domain: DTGVSQNPRHKITKRGQNVTFRCDPISEHNRLYWYRQTLGQGPEFLTYFQNEAQLEKSRLLSDRFSAERPKGSFSTLEIQRTEQGDSAMYLCASSPREAEAFFGQGTRLTVV.

This chain connects TRBV6-5 to TRBJ2-7, with 8 bases aligning to TRBD1. The V segment lost 5 bases and the J segment 2 bases; nucleotides outside the gene matches: 8. Germline lookup yields CDR1 MNHEY and CDR2 SVGAGI. The CDR3 runs 15 residues. CDR3 protein: CASSKDRVLPYEQYF. The CDR3, as DNA: TGTGCCAGCAGTAAGGACAGGGTTTTACCCTACGAGCAGTACTTC.

This clone appeared a few times. V usage is TRBV7-9 and J usage is TRBJ2-3; TRBD2 matches at 11 bases. Germline CDR1 and CDR2: SEHNR and FQNEAQ (reference sequence). V shed 3 bases and J 11 bases; nucleotides not matched to a gene: 10. The CDR3 runs to 15 residues. Written as DNA, the CDR3 is TGTGCCAGCAGCTTGACGGCTAGCGGGGGGATCGTGCAGTATTTT. The encoded protein is CASSLTASGGIVQYF.

This clone was seen only a few times. Here the CDR3 DNA reads TGTGCCAGCAGCCCTGCAGGCATCCCCTACGAGCAGTACTTC. Translation gives CASSPAGIPYEQYF. The rearrangement joins TRBV7-9 to TRBJ2-7; D unresolved. The CDR3 loop spans 14 amino acids. Per germline, CDR1 SEHNR and CDR2 FQNEAQ (reference sequence). V lost 5 bases and J lost 2, with 13 bases in between.

This clone was counted only a few times. The V and J genes are TRBV7-9 and TRBJ1-6; no clear D gene. The V end was cut by 1 base, the J end by 4 bases, with 11 bases between. CDR1 SEHNR and CDR2 FQNEAQ come from the germline V gene (reference sequence). The CDR3 totals 16 residues. CDR3 sequence: CASSLVRDLYNSPLHF. CDR3 nucleotides: TGTGCCAGCAGCTTAGTGAGGGATTTATATAATTCACCCCTCCACTTT.

This clone occurred a few times. J is TRBJ2-1 and V is TRBV2, with D possibly being TRBD1 (5 bases). V lost 4 bases and J 7 bases, leaving 14 bases between the germline ends. The CDR3 is 14 amino acids. CDR1 is SNHLY, CDR2 FYNNEI, per germline. CDR3 loop: CASSVNRAGNEQFF. CDR3 nucleotide sequence: TGTGCCAGCAGTGTCAACAGAGCAGGGAATGAGCAGTTCTTC.

This clone was detected a few times. The rearrangement joins TRBV27 to TRBJ1-5; tentatively, D is TRBD1 (6 bases). The CDR3 loop spans 18 amino acids. The V gene lost 5 bases and the J gene lost 0 bases, with 20 bases spanning the gap. Germline CDR1 reads MNHEY; CDR2 reads SMNVEV (reference sequence). In DNA, the CDR3 is TGTGCCAGCAGTCGGACAGCGCTGGAGCTTAATAGCAATCAGCCCCAGCATTTT. Protein product: CASSRTALELNSNQPQHF.